Each of the 20 T cell receptor beta chains below was sequenced from the same sample in a study of CD8+ T cells in alopecia areata. Sequencing relied on a cDNA template that was reverse transcribed from extracted RNA. Profiled with immunoSEQ multiplex PCR; TCRdb holds only in-frame clones, not every one. Among approximately 160,000 clones listed, 60% were seen once. Treatment indicated: oral pan-JAK inhibitor, 5-10 mg twice daily. The sequences come from CD4+ T cells sorted from blood, collected at week 24, from a patient treated with tofacitinib. The receptors come from a human donor with alopecia areata.

This clone came up once. This chain connects TRBV6-5 to TRBJ2-1; 9 bases align to TRBD2. The V gene end was trimmed by 7 bases and the J gene end by 7 bases; junction bases not matched to a gene: 11. CDR3 length: 15 residues. CDR1 and CDR2 (germline): MNHEY, SVGAGI. The CDR3 DNA sequence: TGTGCCAGCATTGCGGCGGGAGCGGGGGGAAATGAGCAGTTCTTC. It translates to CASIAAGAGGNEQFF.

The chain uses TRBV29-1 and TRBJ2-6, with D unclear. Trimming took 4 bases from V and 1 from J, leaving 11 bases between them. The germline CDR1 and CDR2 sequences are SQVTM and ANQGSEA. The CDR3 totals 15 residues. The CDR3 nucleotides read TGCAGCGTTGCCCGAAGGCTATCTGGGGCCAACGTCCTGACTTTC. Its protein product is CSVARRLSGANVLTF.

The chain links TRBV2 to TRBJ2-5; 8 nucleotides line up with TRBD1. CDR3 length: 15 amino acids. The V gene end was trimmed by 5 bases and the J gene end by 1 base; junction bases not matched to a gene: 6. Germline lookup yields CDR1 SNHLY and CDR2 FYNNEI. The CDR3 is CASSTRTGGQETQYF. CDR3 DNA sequence: TGTGCCAGCAGTACAAGAACAGGGGGCCAAGAGACCCAGTACTTC. Complete variable domain (other parts from reference TRBV2 and TRBJ2-5): EPEVTQTPSHQVTQMGQEVILRCVPISNHLYFYWYRQILGQKVEFLVSFYNNEISEKSEIFDDQFSVERPDGSNFTLKIRSTKLEDSAMYFCASSTRTGGQETQYFGPGTRLLVL.

This clone was counted a few times. This sequence joins TRBV7-2 and TRBJ2-3, with 9 bases fitting TRBD2. After removal of 2 bases from V and 2 bases from J, the junction contained 5 bases not matched to a gene. Germline CDR1 reads SGHTA; CDR2 reads FQGNSA. This CDR3 has 16 residues. CDR3 protein: CASSLTGGGATDTQYF. The CDR3 coding sequence is TGTGCCAGCAGCTTAACAGGCGGGGGGGCCACAGATACGCAGTATTTT.

This clone has a single count. The chain combines TRBV2 with TRBJ1-2; D perhaps matches TRBD1 (6 bases). This CDR3 has 12 amino acids. CDR1 and CDR2 from the germline V gene are SNHLY and FYNNEI. V lost 5 bases, J lost 2 bases, and 6 bases lay in between. For the CDR3, the DNA is TGTGCCAGCAGTACAGGGAACTATGGCTACACCTTC. Residues: CASSTGNYGYTF.

A few counts support this clone. This rearrangement joins TRBV29-1 to TRBJ1-1; D call uncertain. V lost 6 bases and J 1 base, leaving 15 bases between the germline ends. The CDR3 spans 14 residues. CDR1 and CDR2 (germline): SQVTM, ANQGSEA. CDR3 sequence reads: CSVAGREWNTEAFF. CDR3 DNA sequence: TGCAGCGTGGCCGGCAGAGAGTGGAACACTGAAGCTTTCTTT. The variable domain in full, with the rest retrieved from reference TRBV29-1 and TRBJ1-1, is SAVISQKPSRDICQRGTSLTIQCQVDSQVTMMFWYRQQPGQSLTLIATANQGSEATYESGFVIDKFPISRPNLTFSTLTVSNMSPEDSSIYLCSVAGREWNTEAFFGQGTRLTVV.

This clone was counted a few times. This rearrangement joins TRBV11-2 to TRBJ1-4; TRBD1 matches at 9 bases. The CDR3 contains 15 residues. V lost 5 bases and J lost 8; bases outside the gene matches: 9. Germline-derived CDR1 and CDR2 are SGHAT and FQNNGV. The CDR3 loop is CASSETGTGKEKLFF. The CDR3 DNA is TGTGCCAGCAGCGAAACCGGGACAGGGAAGGAAAAACTGTTTTTT.

V is TRBV30 and J is TRBJ2-4, with D perhaps TRBD2 (5 bases). Trimming took off 7 bases at V and 13 bases at J, with 17 bases between the two ends. The CDR3 loop spans 11 amino acids. Germline assignment: CDR1 GTSNPN and CDR2 SVGIG (reference sequence). The CDR3, as DNA: TGTGCCTCCCATTTCGGGAATCTCCAGTACTTC. It encodes CASHFGNLQYF.

This clone was counted between two and nine times. CDR3 region: CATSRTAGQGTPPTNIQYF. As DNA, the CDR3 is TGTGCCACCAGCCGAACCGCCGGTCAGGGGACCCCCCCTACTAACATTCAGTACTTC. The chain employs TRBV15 and TRBJ2-4; the D gene is possibly TRBD1 (6 bases). Germline CDR1 reads LNHNV; CDR2 reads YYDKDF (reference sequence). Deletions cut 5 bases from V and 7 bases from J, with 30 bases between. This CDR3 contains 19 residues.

The V and J genes are TRBV27 and TRBJ1-2; D is unresolved. The CDR3 runs 14 residues. V was clipped by 3 bases and J by 8 bases, with 16 bases between them. The V gene's germline CDR1 is MNHEY and CDR2 SMNVEV (reference sequence). The CDR3 spells CASSLRHPEFGYTF. For the CDR3, the DNA is TGTGCCAGCAGTTTGCGACACCCAGAATTCGGCTACACCTTC.

V and J are TRBV7-8 and TRBJ1-5, with 11 positions matching TRBD1. J gave up 2 bases and V 5 bases, and 5 bases lay outside the gene matches. Germline CDR1 reads SGHVS; CDR2 reads FQNEAQ. This CDR3 is built from 16 residues. The DNA for the CDR3 is TGTGCCAGCAGCCAGGACAGGGGGCGCGGCAATCAGCCCCAGCATTTT. It specifies CASSQDRGRGNQPQHF.

This chain links TRBV29-1 with TRBJ2-2; 8 bases fit TRBD2. CDR1 and CDR2 from the germline V gene are SQVTM and ANQGSEA. This CDR3 contains 14 residues. V was clipped by 6 bases and J by 1 base; unmatched bases: 4. Written as DNA, the CDR3 is TGCAGCGTCAGGAGCGGGGGGAACACCGGGGAGCTGTTTTTT. Translated: CSVRSGGNTGELFF.

This clone was recorded a few times. The rearrangement uses TRBV7-9 and TRBJ2-2; TRBD1 agrees at 11 bases. The CDR3 covers 17 residues. Trimming removed 5 bases from V and 0 bases from J; junction bases left unmatched: 5. Germline assignment: CDR1 SEHNR and CDR2 FQNEAQ (reference sequence). CDR3: CASSRTGGGPNTGELFF. The CDR3 region has the DNA TGTGCCAGCAGCCGGACAGGGGGCGGACCGAACACCGGGGAGCTGTTTTTT.

This clone showed up just a few times. The chain links TRBV5-1 to TRBJ2-2, with TRBD2 matching over 7 bases. Germline CDR1 reads SGHRS; CDR2 reads YFSETQ. The ends lost 7 bases at V and 7 bases at J; junction bases unmatched: 13. This CDR3 is 15 amino acids long. The CDR3 protein is CASGLVLQGGGELFF. CDR3 sequence (DNA): TGCGCCAGCGGACTAGTCCTCCAGGGTGGCGGGGAGCTGTTTTTT.

The chain joins TRBV5-1 to TRBJ1-1; a possible D gene is TRBD1 (6 bases). This CDR3 comprises 15 residues. CDR1 and CDR2 from the germline V gene are SGHRS and YFSETQ. Trimming pared 0 bases from V and 0 bases from J, leaving 9 bases between. CDR3 residues: CASSLVGGMNTEAFF. In nucleotides, the CDR3 is TGCGCCAGCAGCTTGGTAGGGGGGATGAACACTGAAGCTTTCTTT.

The chain employs TRBV14 and TRBJ2-7; TRBD1 matches 9 bases. Trimming took 8 bases from V and 6 from J; bases not matched to a gene: 11. CDR3 length: 14 residues. The germline CDR1 and CDR2 sequences are SGHDN and FVKESK. CDR3 DNA sequence: TGTGCCAGCGGTCCGGGGACAGGGACGTTCGAGCAGTACTTC. This translates into CASGPGTGTFEQYF.

The J gene is TRBJ1-5, the V gene TRBV30; TRBD1 aligns across 9 bases. Germline loops: CDR1 GTSNPN, CDR2 SVGIG (reference sequence). Trimming cost V 1 base and J 7 bases; bases outside gene matches: 8. The CDR3 loop spans 15 amino acids. DNA of the CDR3: TGTGCCTGGAGTGAGGACAGGGGCCAACAACAGCCCCAGCATTTT. It encodes CAWSEDRGQQQPQHF.

The chain joins TRBV20-1 to TRBJ1-2; D may be TRBD1 (6 bases). This CDR3 has 11 residues. Trimming took 2 bases from V and 7 from J, leaving 8 bases between them. Looked up from germline, CDR1 is DFQATT and CDR2 is SNEGSKA (reference sequence). In DNA, the CDR3 is TGCAGTGCTAGATGGGGGCCTGGCTACACCTTC. Translating it yields CSARWGPGYTF.

The V gene is TRBV10-3, the J gene TRBJ2-7; 9 nucleotides align to TRBD2. V lost 6 bases and J lost 1; bases outside the gene matches: 1. Germline CDR1 reads ENHRY; CDR2 reads SYGVKD. This CDR3 has 13 amino acids. The CDR3 region is CAISSGGSYEQYF. DNA of the CDR3: TGTGCCATCAGCAGCGGGGGGTCCTACGAGCAGTACTTC.

This sequence joins TRBV4-1 and TRBJ2-3; D may be TRBD1 (6 bases). The germline V gene has CDR1 MGHRA and CDR2 YSYEKL. V was trimmed by 5 bases and J by 3 bases, leaving 15 bases between them. This CDR3 is 15 amino acids long. The CDR3 bases are TGCGCCAGCAGCTCCGGGACAATGGGAACAGATACGCAGTATTTT. Translation gives CASSSGTMGTDTQYF.